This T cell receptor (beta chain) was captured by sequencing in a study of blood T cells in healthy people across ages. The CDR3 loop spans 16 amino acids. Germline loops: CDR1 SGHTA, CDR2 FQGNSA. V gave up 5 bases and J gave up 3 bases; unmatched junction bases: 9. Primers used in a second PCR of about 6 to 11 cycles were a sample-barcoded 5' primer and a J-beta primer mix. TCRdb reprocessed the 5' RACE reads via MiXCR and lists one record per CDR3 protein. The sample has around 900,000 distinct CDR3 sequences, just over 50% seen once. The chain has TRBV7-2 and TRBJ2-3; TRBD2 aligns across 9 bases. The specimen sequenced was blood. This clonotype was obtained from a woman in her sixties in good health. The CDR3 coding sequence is TGTGCCAGCAGCCGACGGGGGCGGGAGGGTACAGATACGCAGTATTTT. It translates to CASSRRGREGTDTQYF. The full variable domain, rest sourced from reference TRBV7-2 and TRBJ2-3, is GAGVSQSPSNKVTEKGKDVELRCDPISGHTALYWYRQSLGQGLEFLIYFQGNSAPDKSGLPSDRFSAERTGGSVSTLTIQRTQQEDSAVYLCASSRRGREGTDTQYFGPGTRLTVL.